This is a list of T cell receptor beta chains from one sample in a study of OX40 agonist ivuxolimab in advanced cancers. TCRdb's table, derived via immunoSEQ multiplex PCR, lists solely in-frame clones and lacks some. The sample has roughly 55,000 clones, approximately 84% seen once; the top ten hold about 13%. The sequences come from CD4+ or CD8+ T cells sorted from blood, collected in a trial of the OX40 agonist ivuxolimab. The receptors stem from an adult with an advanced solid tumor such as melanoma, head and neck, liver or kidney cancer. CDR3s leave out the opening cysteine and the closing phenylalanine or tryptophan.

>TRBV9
ASSSGETQY
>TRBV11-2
ASTYFGQGGTEAF
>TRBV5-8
ASSTGTGRFSFEQF
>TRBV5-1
ATRLQGVGNTEAF
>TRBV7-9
ASSLVQGYNEQF
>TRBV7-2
ASSLYRADYEQY
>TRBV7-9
ASSLSLRGADTEAF
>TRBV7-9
ASSLGSALIAYEQY
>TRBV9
ASSVKGTGWREDTEAF
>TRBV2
ASSETGQDSYEQY
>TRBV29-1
SAGLTWQGDGYT
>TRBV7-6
ASSLEFYGNTEAF
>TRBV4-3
ASSQEASSSYNEQF
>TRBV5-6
ASSLGSPISYGYT
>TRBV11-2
ASSLVSEQY
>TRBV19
ASGRGEQF